This is a list of T cell receptor beta chains from one sample in a study of blood T cell repertoires in COVID-19. Only in-frame clones appear in the TCRdb table, and some are missing; sequencing was by immunoSEQ multiplex PCR. The sample lists 200,000 to 250,000 clones; about 86% were seen once. Sequencing used peripheral blood. The receptors come from a woman aged 60-75 years with acute or convalescent COVID-19. CDR3s include the opening cysteine and the closing phenylalanine or tryptophan. Fields, in order: D gene, V gene, J gene, clone size, CDR3 protein, CDR3 DNA. D genes are given only for firm matches. Part of the rows lack a size; the others show once, few, many or a class for expanded clones.

d_call: -; v_call: TRBV3-1/TRBV3-2; j_call: TRBJ1-2; clone_size: few; cdr3_aa: CASSQGTPGSYGYTF; cdr3_nt: TGTGCCAGCAGCCAAGGAACGCCCGGGTCCTATGGCTACACCTTC
d_call: -; v_call: TRBV28; j_call: TRBJ1-3; clone_size: -; cdr3_aa: CASSTRQAGSNTIYF; cdr3_nt: TGTGCCAGCAGTACGCGACAGGCCGGATCAAACACCATATATTTT
d_call: TRBD1; v_call: TRBV10-3; j_call: TRBJ1-2; clone_size: few; cdr3_aa: CAISGGQLNNYGYTF; cdr3_nt: TGTGCCATCAGTGGGGGACAGCTCAATAACTATGGCTACACCTTC
d_call: TRBD1; v_call: TRBV7-9; j_call: TRBJ2-3; clone_size: -; cdr3_aa: CASSLRGGQGGSADTQYF; cdr3_nt: TGTGCCAGCAGCTTAAGAGGGGGACAGGGAGGTTCAGCAGATACGCAGTATTTT
d_call: -; v_call: TRBV30; j_call: TRBJ1-3; clone_size: -; cdr3_aa: CAWRRRTPGNTIYF; cdr3_nt: TGTGCCTGGAGGCGAAGGACACCCGGAAACACCATATATTTT
d_call: TRBD2; v_call: TRBV19; j_call: TRBJ2-2; clone_size: -; cdr3_aa: CASSKRTSGGTGELFF; cdr3_nt: TGTGCCAGTAGTAAGCGGACTAGCGGGGGGACCGGGGAGCTGTTTTTT
d_call: -; v_call: TRBV3-1/TRBV3-2; j_call: TRBJ1-2; clone_size: -; cdr3_aa: CASSQLQRGGYTF; cdr3_nt: TGTGCCAGCAGCCAATTGCAGCGGGGTGGCTACACCTTC
d_call: TRBD1; v_call: TRBV20-1; j_call: TRBJ1-2; clone_size: -; cdr3_aa: CSASDRGRDYGYTF; cdr3_nt: TGCAGTGCTAGTGACAGGGGGCGCGACTATGGCTACACCTTC
d_call: -; v_call: TRBV12-5; j_call: TRBJ2-1; clone_size: -; cdr3_aa: CASGFPGDEQFF; cdr3_nt: TGTGCTAGTGGTTTCCCCGGGGATGAGCAGTTCTTC
d_call: TRBD2; v_call: TRBV20-1; j_call: TRBJ2-3; clone_size: -; cdr3_aa: CSASGLAGITDTQYF; cdr3_nt: TGCAGTGCTAGTGGACTAGCGGGCATCACAGATACGCAGTATTTT
d_call: -; v_call: TRBV6-5; j_call: TRBJ2-5; clone_size: -; cdr3_aa: CASSISGVRETQYF; cdr3_nt: TGTGCCAGCAGTATCTCCGGGGTGAGGGAGACCCAGTACTTC
d_call: -; v_call: TRBV13; j_call: TRBJ1-2; clone_size: -; cdr3_aa: CASSLGQNYGYTF; cdr3_nt: TGTGCCAGCAGCTTAGGTCAGAACTATGGCTACACCTTC
d_call: -; v_call: TRBV2; j_call: TRBJ1-2; clone_size: -; cdr3_aa: CASSENVRGDGYTF; cdr3_nt: TGTGCCAGCAGTGAAAACGTCAGGGGTGATGGCTACACCTTC
d_call: TRBD1; v_call: TRBV7-2; j_call: TRBJ1-2; clone_size: -; cdr3_aa: CASSANRDSSYGYTF; cdr3_nt: TGTGCCAGCAGCGCAAACCGGGACAGCTCATATGGCTACACCTTC
d_call: TRBD1; v_call: TRBV5-1; j_call: TRBJ1-3; clone_size: -; cdr3_aa: CASGQGSGNTIYF; cdr3_nt: TGCGCCAGCGGACAGGGTTCTGGAAACACCATATATTTT
d_call: -; v_call: TRBV5-1; j_call: TRBJ1-6; clone_size: once; cdr3_aa: CASSPQGLHNSPLHF; cdr3_nt: TGCGCCAGCAGCCCGCAGGGGTTGCATAATTCACCCCTCCACTTT
d_call: -; v_call: TRBV5-6; j_call: TRBJ2-5; clone_size: -; cdr3_aa: CASSLLNFQETQYF; cdr3_nt: TGTGCCAGCAGCTTACTTAACTTCCAAGAGACCCAGTACTTC
d_call: TRBD1; v_call: TRBV12-3/TRBV12-4; j_call: TRBJ2-1; clone_size: -; cdr3_aa: CASSLGDSGGQFF; cdr3_nt: TGTGCCAGCAGTTTAGGGGACAGTGGAGGGCAGTTCTTC
d_call: -; v_call: TRBV10-3; j_call: TRBJ1-3; clone_size: -; cdr3_aa: CAITRDGNTIYF; cdr3_nt: TGTGCCATCACCAGGGATGGAAACACCATATATTTT
d_call: TRBD1; v_call: TRBV25-1; j_call: TRBJ1-6; clone_size: -; cdr3_aa: CASSDREASPLHF; cdr3_nt: TGTGCCAGCAGCGACAGGGAAGCGTCACCCCTCCACTTT
d_call: TRBD1; v_call: TRBV5-6; j_call: TRBJ1-2; clone_size: -; cdr3_aa: CASSLAGTDYGYTF; cdr3_nt: TGTGCCAGCAGCTTGGCCGGGACAGACTATGGCTACACCTTC
d_call: -; v_call: TRBV5-1; j_call: TRBJ1-1; clone_size: few; cdr3_aa: CASSLVTARGTEAFF; cdr3_nt: TGCGCCAGCAGCTTGGTGACAGCACGGGGGACTGAAGCTTTCTTT
d_call: TRBD1; v_call: TRBV28; j_call: TRBJ1-5; clone_size: -; cdr3_aa: CASRGQGKGQPQHF; cdr3_nt: TGTGCCAGCAGGGGACAGGGGAAGGGTCAGCCCCAGCATTTT
d_call: TRBD2; v_call: TRBV9; j_call: TRBJ2-7; clone_size: -; cdr3_aa: CASSVEAWGGYEQYF; cdr3_nt: TGTGCCAGCAGCGTAGAGGCTTGGGGGGGGTACGAGCAGTACTTC
d_call: -; v_call: TRBV18; j_call: TRBJ1-4; clone_size: -; cdr3_aa: CASSRNPRGNNEKLFF; cdr3_nt: TGTGCCAGCTCACGCAACCCCCGGGGGAATAATGAAAAACTGTTTTTT
d_call: -; v_call: TRBV5-1; j_call: TRBJ2-5; clone_size: once; cdr3_aa: CASSLYSGSQETQYF; cdr3_nt: TGCGCCAGCAGCTTGTATTCGGGGTCCCAAGAGACCCAGTACTTC
d_call: -; v_call: TRBV20-1; j_call: TRBJ2-7; clone_size: few; cdr3_aa: CSASGRDEQYF; cdr3_nt: TGCAGTGCTAGTGGACGGGACGAGCAGTACTTC
d_call: -; v_call: TRBV2; j_call: TRBJ1-1; clone_size: -; cdr3_aa: CASRLDGQRNTEAFF; cdr3_nt: TGTGCCAGCCGGTTGGACGGACAGCGGAACACTGAAGCTTTCTTT
d_call: -; v_call: TRBV6-6; j_call: TRBJ1-1; clone_size: -; cdr3_aa: CASSEVIPGTEAFF; cdr3_nt: TGTGCCAGCAGTGAGGTTATTCCCGGTACTGAAGCTTTCTTT
d_call: TRBD1; v_call: TRBV6-2/TRBV6-3; j_call: TRBJ1-5; clone_size: -; cdr3_aa: CASSSTGGIGNQPQHF; cdr3_nt: TGTGCCAGCAGTTCGACAGGGGGCATCGGCAATCAGCCCCAGCATTTT
d_call: TRBD2; v_call: TRBV7-8; j_call: TRBJ2-3; clone_size: few; cdr3_aa: CASSLVFQRGSDTQYF; cdr3_nt: TGTGCCAGCAGCTTAGTGTTCCAGCGGGGGTCAGATACGCAGTATTTT
d_call: -; v_call: TRBV7-2; j_call: TRBJ1-2; clone_size: -; cdr3_aa: CASSPEDFGYTF; cdr3_nt: TGTGCCAGCAGCCCCGAGGACTTTGGCTACACCTTC
d_call: TRBD1; v_call: TRBV6-5; j_call: TRBJ1-1; clone_size: once; cdr3_aa: CASVRDRQMNTEAFF; cdr3_nt: TGTGCCAGCGTTCGGGACAGACAGATGAACACTGAAGCTTTCTTT
d_call: TRBD2; v_call: TRBV4-3; j_call: TRBJ2-5; clone_size: -; cdr3_aa: CASSHSGGKGETQYF; cdr3_nt: TGCGCCAGCAGCCACTCGGGGGGTAAGGGAGAGACCCAGTACTTC
d_call: TRBD2; v_call: TRBV7-3; j_call: TRBJ2-2; clone_size: -; cdr3_aa: CASSVSGGVNTGELFF; cdr3_nt: TGTGCCAGCAGCGTTAGCGGGGGGGTTAACACCGGGGAGCTGTTTTTT
d_call: TRBD2; v_call: TRBV7-2; j_call: TRBJ2-1; clone_size: few; cdr3_aa: CASSSTSGGYNEQFF; cdr3_nt: TGTGCCAGCAGCTCGACTAGCGGGGGATACAATGAGCAGTTCTTC
d_call: TRBD1; v_call: TRBV18; j_call: TRBJ2-4; clone_size: -; cdr3_aa: CANSSAMRGLVAKNIQYF; cdr3_nt: TGTGCCAACTCATCGGCTATGAGGGGGCTGGTAGCCAAAAACATTCAGTACTTC
d_call: -; v_call: TRBV27; j_call: TRBJ1-1; clone_size: -; cdr3_aa: CASSFTVSRGNTEAFF; cdr3_nt: TGTGCCAGCAGTTTCACGGTATCTCGGGGGAACACTGAAGCTTTCTTT
d_call: TRBD2; v_call: TRBV7-3; j_call: TRBJ2-3; clone_size: -; cdr3_aa: CASSLKISSGGTDTQYF; cdr3_nt: TGTGCCAGCAGCTTAAAAATTTCTAGCGGGGGCACAGATACGCAGTATTTT
d_call: TRBD1; v_call: TRBV2; j_call: TRBJ2-5; clone_size: -; cdr3_aa: CASSEGQGFVETQYF; cdr3_nt: TGTGCCAGCAGTGAAGGACAGGGGTTCGTCGAGACCCAGTACTTC
d_call: -; v_call: TRBV9; j_call: TRBJ1-5; clone_size: once; cdr3_aa: CASRRGIGNQPQHF; cdr3_nt: TGTGCCAGCCGCAGGGGAATCGGCAATCAGCCCCAGCATTTT
d_call: TRBD2; v_call: TRBV11-2; j_call: TRBJ2-2; clone_size: -; cdr3_aa: CASSYRTSGRTGELFF; cdr3_nt: TGTGCCAGCAGTTACAGGACTAGCGGGAGGACCGGGGAGCTGTTTTTT
d_call: -; v_call: TRBV9; j_call: TRBJ1-2; clone_size: -; cdr3_aa: CASSVGRQGLAAYGYTF; cdr3_nt: TGTGCCAGCAGCGTAGGTAGGCAGGGCCTCGCTGCCTATGGCTACACCTTC
d_call: -; v_call: TRBV4-1; j_call: TRBJ1-3; clone_size: -; cdr3_aa: CASSQGQGKTGNTIYF; cdr3_nt: TGCGCCAGCAGCCAAGGGCAGGGGAAAACAGGAAACACCATATATTTT
d_call: -; v_call: TRBV7-6; j_call: TRBJ1-1; clone_size: -; cdr3_aa: CASSLDSSRNTEAFF; cdr3_nt: TGTGCCAGCAGCTTAGACAGTTCAAGGAACACTGAAGCTTTCTTT
d_call: -; v_call: TRBV6-5; j_call: TRBJ2-2; clone_size: once; cdr3_aa: CASSSRTNTGELFF; cdr3_nt: TGTGCCAGCAGCTCCAGGACGAACACCGGGGAGCTGTTTTTT
d_call: TRBD2; v_call: TRBV4-2; j_call: TRBJ2-5; clone_size: -; cdr3_aa: CASSPALGLQETQYF; cdr3_nt: TGTGCCAGCAGCCCAGCCCTGGGACTACAAGAGACCCAGTACTTC
d_call: TRBD1; v_call: TRBV7-9; j_call: TRBJ2-5; clone_size: -; cdr3_aa: CASSPGQVSETQYF; cdr3_nt: TGTGCCAGCAGCCCGGGACAGGTTAGCGAGACCCAGTACTTC
d_call: -; v_call: TRBV6-6; j_call: TRBJ1-2; clone_size: -; cdr3_aa: CASSYPMDIGYTF; cdr3_nt: TGTGCCAGCAGTTACCCCATGGACATTGGCTACACCTTC
d_call: -; v_call: TRBV19; j_call: TRBJ2-7; clone_size: -; cdr3_aa: CASSIAAGTYEQYF; cdr3_nt: TGTGCCAGTAGTATAGCCGCAGGGACCTACGAGCAGTACTTC
d_call: TRBD1; v_call: TRBV5-1; j_call: TRBJ1-1; clone_size: once; cdr3_aa: CASSRGQENTEAFF; cdr3_nt: TGCGCCAGCAGCCGAGGACAGGAAAACACTGAAGCTTTCTTT
d_call: TRBD1; v_call: TRBV12-5; j_call: TRBJ1-5; clone_size: -; cdr3_aa: CASGLPGTGGDQPQHF; cdr3_nt: TGTGCTAGTGGTTTGCCGGGGACAGGAGGCGATCAGCCCCAGCATTTT
d_call: -; v_call: TRBV28; j_call: TRBJ1-2; clone_size: -; cdr3_aa: CASSLSTYGYTF; cdr3_nt: TGTGCCAGCAGTTTAAGCACCTATGGCTACACCTTC
d_call: TRBD1; v_call: TRBV6-1; j_call: TRBJ2-7; clone_size: once; cdr3_aa: CASSDPGQGSYEQYF; cdr3_nt: TGTGCCAGCAGTGACCCGGGACAGGGCTCCTACGAGCAGTACTTC
d_call: -; v_call: TRBV3-1/TRBV3-2; j_call: TRBJ2-2; clone_size: -; cdr3_aa: CASSPTATGELFF; cdr3_nt: TGTGCCAGCAGCCCGACTGCAACCGGGGAGCTGTTTTTT
d_call: TRBD1; v_call: TRBV18; j_call: TRBJ1-5; clone_size: -; cdr3_aa: CASSLAGTGSNQPQHF; cdr3_nt: TGTGCCAGCTCACTAGCCGGGACAGGGAGCAATCAGCCCCAGCATTTT
d_call: -; v_call: TRBV7-9; j_call: TRBJ1-1; clone_size: once; cdr3_aa: CASSFARARGAFF; cdr3_nt: TGTGCCAGCAGCTTCGCAAGGGCTCGGGGAGCTTTCTTT
d_call: TRBD1; v_call: TRBV10-3; j_call: TRBJ1-1; clone_size: -; cdr3_aa: CAISDGQGAFF; cdr3_nt: TGTGCCATCAGTGACGGACAGGGGGCTTTCTTT
d_call: -; v_call: TRBV29-1; j_call: TRBJ1-4; clone_size: -; cdr3_aa: CSVYTRETTNEKLFF; cdr3_nt: TGCAGCGTTTATACCCGGGAAACAACTAATGAAAAACTGTTTTTT
d_call: -; v_call: TRBV19; j_call: TRBJ1-1; clone_size: -; cdr3_aa: CASSIIRGGRNTEAFF; cdr3_nt: TGTGCCAGTAGTATAATCAGGGGTGGGAGAAACACTGAAGCTTTCTTT